The 29 T cell receptor beta chains in this list originate from one sample, sequenced in a study of T cell repertoires in cytomegalovirus infection. TCRdb processed the reads anew with MiXCR; each CDR3 protein has one entry. The data hold around 900,000 distinct CDR3 sequences, with approximately 31% observed a single time. These receptors have no known antigen. Sequenced here: cultured CD8+ T cells from PBMCs, sampled from culture after CMV antigen stimulation. The source of these receptors is a human donor in good health (CMV status not recorded). Some clones in this sample may be carry-over from other donors' samples.

This clonotype was recorded a few times. The chain links TRBV10-3 to TRBJ1-6, with 7 bases that match TRBD1. The V and J ends lost 6 bases and 6 bases, in that order; junction bases with no gene match: 5. This CDR3 has 14 residues. CDR1 is ENHRY, CDR2 SYGVKD, per germline. The CDR3 region is CAISQTGTNSPLHF. The CDR3 nucleotides read TGTGCCATCAGCCAGACAGGGACTAATTCACCCCTCCACTTT.

The chain combines TRBV7-6 with TRBJ2-3; the match to TRBD2 covers 8 bases. The CDR3 runs 17 residues. CDR1 and CDR2 from the germline V gene are SGHVS and FNYEAQ. V dropped 2 bases and J dropped 2; count of bases not matched to a gene: 9. CDR3 protein: CASSLRSGTQLTDTQYF. In nucleotides, the CDR3 is TGTGCCAGCAGCTTACGTAGCGGGACTCAACTCACAGATACGCAGTATTTT.

This clonotype came up a few times. V gene TRBV6-6 combines with J gene TRBJ1-2; possibly TRBD1 for D (5 bases). This CDR3 has 16 amino acids. Germline V gene sequence: CDR1 MNHNY, CDR2 SVGAGI (reference sequence). Trimming removed 3 bases from V and 0 bases from J, with 14 bases in between. The CDR3 sequence: CASSYAISGPNYGYTF. The CDR3 region has the DNA TGTGCCAGCAGTTATGCAATATCGGGACCTAACTATGGCTACACCTTC.

This chain joins TRBV27 and TRBJ2-3, with TRBD1 identical over 8 bases. V trimming: 5 bases; J trimming: 2 bases; junction bases outside the gene matches: 9. Germline V gene sequence: CDR1 MNHEY, CDR2 SMNVEV (reference sequence). The CDR3 has 16 residues. CDR3 in DNA: TGTGCCAGCAGTCCATCGACAGGGGAGTACACAGATACGCAGTATTTT. It codes for CASSPSTGEYTDTQYF.

In the case of this clonotype: Lacking the conserved final phenylalanine or tryptophan, this CDR3 likely reflects a read error. The chain is built from TRBV28 and TRBJ2-3; D gene unclear. V lost 5 bases to trimming and J lost 5 bases, with 11 bases between them. The CDR3 sequence is 13 residues long. Germline CDR1 and CDR2: MDHEN and SYDVKM. The CDR3 bases are TGTGCCAGCAGTCCTCGACTGGAAGATACGCAGTATCTT. Translating it yields CASSPRLEDTQYL.

This clonotype turned up a few times. The chain carries TRBV12-3 or TRBV12-4 and TRBJ1-1; the D gene is possibly TRBD1 (5 bases). The CDR3 covers 13 residues. V was pared by 8 bases and J by 0 bases, with 10 bases between. CDR3 amino acids: CASLGHLNTEAFF. The CDR3 DNA reads TGTGCCAGCCTCGGACACTTGAACACTGAAGCTTTCTTT.

This clonotype has more than one count but fewer than ten. This chain joins TRBV24-1 and TRBJ2-5, with a weak D call TRBD2 (5 bases). Trimming cost V 6 bases and J 5 bases, with 12 bases left between them. The CDR3 has 13 residues. Germline CDR1 is KGHDR and CDR2 is SFDVKD. DNA for the CDR3: TGTGCCACCAGTAAGGACTTCGGGGAGACCCAGTACTTC. Translated, it gives CATSKDFGETQYF.

This clonotype was seen many times. J is TRBJ2-1 and V is TRBV7-9; 12 bases match TRBD2. Trimming removed 5 bases from V and 1 base from J; junction bases left unmatched: 3. The CDR3 covers 16 residues. CDR1 is SEHNR, CDR2 FQNEAQ, per germline (reference sequence). For the CDR3, the DNA is TGTGCCAGCAGCGGGACTAGCGGGCTATCCTACAATGAGCAGTTCTTC. Protein: CASSGTSGLSYNEQFF. Full variable domain (outside the CDR3, taken from reference TRBV7-9 and TRBJ2-1): DTGVSQNPRHKITKRGQNVTFRCDPISEHNRLYWYRQTLGQGPEFLTYFQNEAQLEKSRLLSDRFSAERPKGSFSTLEIQRTEQGDSAMYLCASSGTSGLSYNEQFFGPGTRLTVL.

This clonotype has a count of ten or more. This chain joins TRBV12-3 or TRBV12-4 and TRBJ2-7; 9 bases agree with TRBD1. The CDR3 is 14 amino acids. With 6 bases clipped from V and 3 bases from J, the junction kept 6 bases outside the gene matches. The CDR3 DNA reads TGTGCCAGCAGCCGGGGACAGGGCAACTACGAGCAGTACGTC. This sequence encodes CASSRGQGNYEQYV.

This CDR3 is CASSHGLAEETQYF. DNA for the CDR3: TGTGCCAGCAGCCACGGACTAGCAGAAGAGACCCAGTACTTC. V and J are TRBV12-3 or TRBV12-4 and TRBJ2-5, with 8 bases fitting TRBD2. This CDR3 has 14 residues. V lost 6 bases, J lost 3 bases, and 6 bases stayed unmatched.

The chain carries TRBV9 and TRBJ1-2; TRBD1 might be the D (6 bases). Looked up from germline, CDR1 is SGDLS and CDR2 is YYNGEE. The CDR3 is made up of 16 amino acids. Trimming removed 4 bases at V and 3 bases at J, with 19 bases between. The CDR3 region is CASSLRRGGDDYGYTF. In DNA form, the CDR3 reads TGTGCCAGCAGCCTTAGGAGGGGGGGAGATGACTATGGCTACACCTTC.

The chain recombines TRBV12-3 or TRBV12-4 with TRBJ2-5, with D uncertain. The length of the CDR3 is 14 residues. V lost 6 bases and J 3 bases, leaving 14 bases between the germline ends. CDR3 amino acids: CASSSRGREETQYF. CDR3 coding DNA: TGTGCCAGCAGCTCCCGAGGAAGGGAAGAGACCCAGTACTTC.

In its sample, this clonotype was seen many times. This chain connects TRBV7-2 to TRBJ2-5; TRBD1 or TRBD2 may be the D gene (6 bases each). V dropped 4 bases and J dropped 6 bases, with 15 bases sitting between them. The germline V gene encodes CDR1 SGHTA and CDR2 FQGNSA. The CDR3 length is 14 residues. CDR3 sequence reads: CASSSLGGGQTQYF. DNA for the CDR3: TGTGCCAGCAGCTCCCTGGGGGGCGGTCAGACCCAGTACTTC.

The sample holds a few counts of this clonotype. The chain joins TRBV7-3 to TRBJ1-3; D perhaps matches TRBD1 (6 bases). From germline, CDR1 is SGHTA and CDR2 FQGTGA. The CDR3 runs 15 residues. The ends were cut back, 3 bases at V and 3 bases at J, with 12 bases in the middle. Here the CDR3 DNA reads TGTGCCAGCAGCTTGAAAGGGGGGCGTGGAAACACCATATATTTT. Translated: CASSLKGGRGNTIYF.

This clonotype appeared many times. This chain joins TRBV6-1 and TRBJ1-1, with D perhaps matching TRBD1 (5 bases). The CDR3 has 15 amino acids. Germline V gene data show CDR1 as MNHNS and CDR2 as SASEGT. V lost 2 bases and J lost 0, with 10 bases in between. Written as DNA, the CDR3 is TGTGCCAGCAGTGAATTCGGGGCGATGAACACTGAAGCTTTCTTT. It is translated as CASSEFGAMNTEAFF.

In the case of this clonotype: A much larger clone sits a single nucleotide away, making a read error possible. The chain employs TRBV6-5 and TRBJ2-3; D is ambiguous. Trimming pared 2 bases from V and 2 bases from J, leaving 5 bases between. The CDR3 spans 13 residues. Germline V CDR1 and CDR2: MNHEY, SVGAGI. The CDR3 spells CASSYTYTDTQYF. The CDR3 coding sequence is TGTGCCAGCAGTTACACCTACACAGATACGCAGTATTTT.

There are a few counts of this clonotype. The V gene is TRBV19, the J gene TRBJ1-1; D gene ambiguous. The CDR3 runs 15 residues. The germline V and J ends were trimmed by 5 bases and 3 bases, with 16 bases remaining between them. Germline V gives CDR1 LNHDA, CDR2 SQIVND (reference sequence). For the CDR3, the DNA is TGTGCCAGTAGTTTGCGACAAAGGCGGGACACTGAAGCTTTCTTT. Translated, it gives CASSLRQRRDTEAFF.

The V and J genes are TRBV5-1 and TRBJ1-1; D remains unclear. V lost 0 bases and J 2 bases, leaving 11 bases between the germline ends. CDR1 is SGHRS, CDR2 YFSETQ, per germline. This CDR3 is 15 amino acids long. As DNA, the CDR3 is TGCGCCAGCAGCTTGGTCTACTTGGGAAACACTGAAGCTTTCTTT. Encoded protein: CASSLVYLGNTEAFF.

This clonotype was observed at least ten times. The J gene is TRBJ1-1, the V gene TRBV11-2; D uncertain. CDR1 is SGHAT and CDR2 is FQNNGV in the germline V gene. The V and J ends lost 5 bases and 1 base respectively, with 17 bases between them. The CDR3 has 16 amino acids. The CDR3 DNA reads as TGTGCCAGCAGCAAAAAACCTGGGAGCCGGAACACTGAAGCTTTCTTT. Translated, it gives CASSKKPGSRNTEAFF.

The chain has TRBV6-6 and TRBJ2-7; TRBD2 might be the D (5 bases). The CDR3 is made up of 14 amino acids. Germline-derived CDR1 and CDR2 are MNHNY and SVGAGI (reference sequence). Trimming left V 7 bases short and J 5 bases short, with 18 bases between. The CDR3 spells CASTASPWADEQYF. The CDR3 DNA reads as TGTGCCAGCACCGCTAGCCCCTGGGCGGACGAGCAGTACTTC.

The sample holds a few counts of this clonotype. This chain connects TRBV27 to TRBJ1-1; D is perhaps TRBD1 (5 bases). The CDR3 runs 14 residues. Germline CDR1 and CDR2: MNHEY and SMNVEV (reference sequence). V lost 2 bases and J lost 4, with 11 bases in between. CDR3 sequence reads: CASSLGGVRTEAFF. In nucleotides, the CDR3 is TGTGCCAGCAGTTTAGGAGGGGTGCGCACTGAAGCTTTCTTT.

The chain is built from TRBV7-6 and TRBJ2-5, with a weak D call TRBD2 (5 bases). This CDR3 contains 18 residues. Trimming took 5 bases from V and 5 from J, leaving 27 bases between them. Germline CDR1 SGHVS, CDR2 FNYEAQ. The CDR3 DNA reads as TGTGCCAGCAGCCCCGGGGAACGCAGTTACTCCCCACACGAGACCCAGTACTTC. It codes for CASSPGERSYSPHETQYF. Using reference TRBV7-6 and TRBJ2-5 for the parts outside the CDR3, the full variable domain is GAGVSQSPRYKVTKRGQDVALRCDPISGHVSLYWYRQALGQGPEFLTYFNYEAQQDKSGLPNDRFSAERPEGSISTLTIQRTEQRDSAMYRCASSPGERSYSPHETQYFGPGTRLLVL.

The CDR3 region has the DNA TGTGCCAGCAGCTCCGACGCCGGGGGAACCCAAGAGACCCAGTACTTC. Translating gives CASSSDAGGTQETQYF. The gene calls are TRBV7-6 and TRBJ2-5; the D gene is possibly TRBD2 (6 bases). Trimming shortened V by 4 bases and J by 1 base, and 16 bases separated the two germline ends. Germline V CDR1 and CDR2: SGHVS, FNYEAQ. The CDR3 sequence is 16 residues long.

This clonotype was found a few times. The chain has TRBV19 and TRBJ1-1; D might be TRBD1 (5 bases). The V gene's germline CDR1 is LNHDA and CDR2 SQIVND (reference sequence). Trimming took off 0 bases at V and 0 bases at J, with 8 bases between the two ends. The CDR3 sequence is 15 residues long. This CDR3 is CASSIDPGMNTEAFF. CDR3 nucleotide sequence: TGTGCCAGTAGTATAGACCCAGGGATGAACACTGAAGCTTTCTTT.

This clonotype was detected only a few times. The chain joins TRBV12-3 or TRBV12-4 to TRBJ2-1; 8 bases are a match to TRBD2. The CDR3 runs to 13 residues. V gave up 8 bases and J gave up 5 bases; unmatched junction bases: 5. The CDR3 loop reads CASGIAGNNEQFF. For the CDR3, the DNA is TGTGCCAGCGGCATAGCGGGGAACAATGAGCAGTTCTTC.

This rearrangement joins TRBV7-6 to TRBJ2-3; no firm D call. Per germline, CDR1 SGHVS and CDR2 FNYEAQ. This CDR3 comprises 15 residues. Trimming removed 5 bases at V and 1 base at J, with 13 bases between. The CDR3 protein is CASSPLRSRTDTQYF. CDR3 bases: TGTGCCAGCAGCCCGCTCAGGTCTCGCACAGATACGCAGTATTTT.

This clonotype was observed a few times. The chain has TRBV6-5 and TRBJ1-2; tentatively, D is TRBD1 (5 bases). Germline V CDR1 and CDR2: MNHEY, SVGAGI. The V and J ends lost 0 bases and 3 bases respectively, with 11 bases between them. This CDR3 has 15 residues. CDR3 sequence reads: CASSYSGATHYGYTF. The CDR3 nucleotides are TGTGCCAGCAGTTACTCCGGGGCGACCCACTATGGCTACACCTTC.

V and J are TRBV2 and TRBJ1-5, with D possibly matching TRBD1 (6 bases). The CDR3 runs 15 residues. Germline CDR1 reads SNHLY; CDR2 reads FYNNEI. V lost 6 bases to trimming and J lost 0 bases, with 12 bases between them. CDR3 sequence: CASRLDSYSNQPQHF. CDR3 in DNA: TGTGCCAGCAGGTTGGACAGCTATAGCAATCAGCCCCAGCATTTT.

This clonotype was detected a few times. The gene calls are TRBV2 and TRBJ2-1; D gene ambiguous. The V gene's germline CDR1 is SNHLY and CDR2 FYNNEI. V shed 1 base and J shed 10 bases, with 14 bases lying between them. The CDR3 extends over 14 amino acids. The CDR3 sequence: CASSEGEVHVEQFF. The CDR3 DNA sequence: TGTGCCAGCAGTGAAGGCGAGGTCCACGTGGAGCAGTTCTTC. The full variable domain, its missing parts supplied by reference TRBV2 and TRBJ2-1, is EPEVTQTPSHQVTQMGQEVILRCVPISNHLYFYWYRQILGQKVEFLVSFYNNEISEKSEIFDDQFSVERPDGSNFTLKIRSTKLEDSAMYFCASSEGEVHVEQFFGPGTRLTVL.